These 12 T cell receptor beta chains were all obtained from the same sample, sequenced in a study of blood T cell repertoires in COVID-19. The assay was immunoSEQ multiplex PCR, and TCRdb's table has in-frame clones only and misses some. The sample comprises about 260,000 clones, 85% to 90% of which are singletons, and over 3.5% rests with the top ten. Sequenced sample: peripheral blood. These receptor sequences come from a woman aged 40-49 years with acute or convalescent COVID-19.

The gene calls are TRBV7-2 and TRBJ2-5; D remains ambiguous. The CDR3 totals 11 residues. V was pared by 7 bases and J by 2 bases, with 5 bases between. Germline CDR1 SGHTA, CDR2 FQGNSA. DNA for the CDR3: TGTGCCAGCACCATGCAAGAGACCCAGTACTTC. Protein sequence: CASTMQETQYF.

The chain links TRBV18 to TRBJ1-5; D possibly corresponds to TRBD1 (6 bases). There are 15 residues in the CDR3. Germline values: CDR1 KGHSH, CDR2 LQKENI. V gave up 4 bases and J gave up 5 bases, with 15 bases separating them. The CDR3 nucleotides are TGTGCCAGCTCACGGACACCAGGGGCCCATCAGCCCCAGCATTTT. Translated: CASSRTPGAHQPQHF.

In this sample, this clone turned up once. The V and J genes are TRBV18 and TRBJ1-5; 7 bases align to TRBD1. Germline V lookup: CDR1 KGHSH, CDR2 LQKENI. The CDR3 runs to 18 residues. The J segment lost 1 base and the V segment lost 0 bases, leaving 9 bases of the junction unmatched. DNA of the CDR3: TGTGCCAGCTCACCACCCAATCGGGACAGACTAAGCAATCAGCCCCAGCATTTT. Translated, it gives CASSPPNRDRLSNQPQHF.

The chain joins TRBV4-2 to TRBJ2-3, with no clear D. Trimming removed 2 bases at V and 1 base at J, with 10 bases between. This CDR3 has 15 amino acids. Germline CDR1 is LGHNA and CDR2 is YNFKEQ. The DNA for the CDR3 is TGTGCCAGCAGCCAAATATCCAGCGGCACAGATACGCAGTATTTT. It yields the protein CASSQISSGTDTQYF.

This clone is a singleton in its sample. The gene calls are TRBV20-1 and TRBJ2-1; no definite D call. Germline V CDR1 and CDR2: DFQATT, SNEGSKA (reference sequence). This CDR3 is built from 11 residues. Deletions cut 1 base from V and 6 bases from J, with 4 bases between. This CDR3 is CSARVLNEQFF. The CDR3 nucleotides read TGCAGTGCTAGAGTTCTCAATGAGCAGTTCTTC.

The genes are TRBV2 and TRBJ2-5, with 11 nucleotides matching TRBD2. The V and J ends lost 9 bases and 3 bases, in that order; junction bases with no gene match: 9. The germline CDR1 and CDR2 sequences are SNHLY and FYNNEI. This CDR3 comprises 15 residues. The CDR3 loop is CASPCLAGGKETQYF. The CDR3 coding sequence is TGTGCCAGTCCCTGTCTAGCGGGGGGTAAAGAGACCCAGTACTTC.

The chain combines TRBV27 with TRBJ2-1; 13 nucleotides match TRBD2. V lost 5 bases to trimming and J lost 8 bases; unmatched junction nucleotides: 6. Germline CDR1 reads MNHEY; CDR2 reads SMNVEV (reference sequence). The CDR3 has 15 amino acids. The CDR3, as DNA: TGTGCCAGCAGTAAGACTAGCGGGGGGACCGATGAGCAGTTCTTC. Translated, it gives CASSKTSGGTDEQFF.

The V call is TRBV6-1, the J call TRBJ1-2, with D possibly being TRBD1 (5 bases). CDR3 length: 15 residues. The germline V and J ends were trimmed by 5 bases and 1 base, with 14 bases remaining between them. CDR1 MNHNS and CDR2 SASEGT come from the germline V gene. The chain's CDR3 is CASSLESGGNYGYTF. CDR3 nucleotide sequence: TGTGCCAGCAGTTTAGAATCGGGGGGTAACTATGGCTACACCTTC.

The chain employs TRBV6-7 and TRBJ1-3; perhaps TRBD1 as D (5 bases). TRBV6-7 is an ORF, and what it does is uncertain. This CDR3 is built from 16 residues. Trimming pared 6 bases from V and 3 bases from J, leaving 18 bases between. The CDR3 sequence is CASSIRAGNVGNTIYF. CDR3 in DNA: TGTGCCAGCAGCATAAGGGCAGGGAACGTTGGAAACACCATATATTTT.

V is TRBV29-1 and J is TRBJ1-2; TRBD1 aligns across 7 bases. This CDR3 comprises 14 residues. CDR1 and CDR2 (germline): SQVTM, ANQGSEA. The V gene end was trimmed by 6 bases and the J gene end by 7 bases; junction bases not matched to a gene: 14. The CDR3 bases are TGCAGCGTCCTAGATTTCGGGACAGCTATTGGCTACACCTTC. This gives the protein CSVLDFGTAIGYTF.

The chain uses TRBV9 and TRBJ1-6, with 8 bases aligning to TRBD1. This CDR3 contains 16 residues. The V gene's germline CDR1 is SGDLS and CDR2 YYNGEE. The trim removed 0 bases at V and 7 bases at J, leaving 6 bases unmatched. CDR3 nucleotide sequence: TGTGCCAGCAGCGTAGGTGGGACAGGTACAAATTCACCCCTCCACTTT. This sequence encodes CASSVGGTGTNSPLHF.

The CDR3 DNA reads TGTGCCAGCAGCTTAGGCGGGGGCTCCTACAATGAGCAGTTCTTC. This sequence encodes CASSLGGGSYNEQFF. V usage is TRBV11-3 and J usage is TRBJ2-1; TRBD2 matches at 7 bases. There are 15 residues in the CDR3. Trimming at V came to 1 base and at J to 0 bases, leaving 0 bases not matched to a gene. Germline CDR1 reads SGHNT; CDR2 reads YENEEA.